This TCR beta chain came from a study of T cell repertoires in cytomegalovirus infection. Germline CDR1 and CDR2: SEHNR and FQNEAQ (reference sequence). CDR3 size: 14 residues. V lost 6 bases and J lost 7; bases outside the gene matches: 4. The table lists this clonotype with a few counts. Its antigen is unidentified. One entry per CDR3 protein, called by TCRdb with MiXCR from the reads. The sample lists hundreds of thousands of distinct CDR3 sequences; around 30% were seen once. The specimen comprised cultured PBMCs, sampled from culture after CMV antigen stimulation. The chain employs TRBV7-9 and TRBJ2-2; 11 nucleotides line up with TRBD2. The source is a human donor in good health (CMV status not recorded). Some clones in this sample may be carry-over from other donors' samples. Written as DNA, the CDR3 is TGTGCCAGCAGAACCGGACTAGCGGGCGGGGAGCTGTTTTTT. This translates into CASRTGLAGGELFF.